A single sample gave rise to the 10 T cell receptor beta chains below, sequenced in a study of T-cell memory formation after mild COVID-19 (dated by TCRdb to about 2021). Library method: 5' RACE. TCRdb shows the sequencer as Illumina NovaSeq 6000. TCRdb passed the public sequencing reads through fastp at Q25 and MiXCR, retaining productive beta sequences. CDR3 protein duplicates are merged, each entry listing the most common genes and DNA. The sample table holds approximately 410,000 distinct CDR3 sequences, of which 20% to 25% were seen once. Of the sample, roughly 14% is held by the ten largest clones. Input material: PBMCs or a T cell subset sorted from them (not recorded which). Receptors originate from an adult woman who had mild COVID-19 (a few samples of this study predate the infection). The sample titles of this study are shuffled in the database, so cell type and time point are left out; the donor was told from shared clones.

This clonotype has a handful of counts. The chain employs TRBV5-1 and TRBJ1-1; D remains ambiguous. The CDR3 consists of 14 residues. Germline CDR1 is SGHRS and CDR2 is YFSETQ. V lost 2 bases and J 1 base, leaving 9 bases between the germline ends. CDR3 in DNA: TGCGCCAGCAGCTTCGACGGTGGGAACACTGAAGCTTTCTTT. This translates into CASSFDGGNTEAFF.

The chain couples TRBV4-1 to TRBJ2-1; TRBD2 aligns across 9 bases. Germline values: CDR1 MGHRA, CDR2 YSYEKL. V gave up 4 bases and J gave up 0 bases; unmatched junction bases: 13. The CDR3 totals 19 residues. CDR3 in amino acids: CASSPVTGGRAPSYNEQFF. The DNA of the CDR3 is TGCGCCAGCAGCCCCGTTACAGGCGGGAGGGCCCCCTCCTACAATGAGCAGTTCTTC.

This CDR3 reads CASSYWGVLGTEAFF. For the CDR3, the DNA is TGTGCCAGCAGTTACTGGGGGGTCCTGGGCACTGAAGCTTTCTTT. This chain joins TRBV6-6 and TRBJ1-1, with a tentative D call TRBD1 (5 bases). Germline values: CDR1 MNHNY, CDR2 SVGAGI (reference sequence). Trimming took off 1 base at V and 4 bases at J, with 13 bases between the two ends. CDR3 length equals 15 residues.

A single count supports this clonotype. The gene calls are TRBV20-1 and TRBJ2-1; 10 bases are shared with TRBD2. V was pared by 5 bases and J by 7 bases, with 11 bases of the junction left unmatched. In germline, CDR1 is DFQATT, CDR2 SNEGSKA (reference sequence). This CDR3 has 15 residues. The CDR3 is CSALSGGSNKNEQFF. CDR3 in DNA: TGCAGTGCTCTTAGCGGGGGGTCCAACAAAAATGAGCAGTTCTTC.

V and J are TRBV4-1 and TRBJ1-1; D might be TRBD1 (5 bases). Germline CDR1 and CDR2: MGHRA and YSYEKL. This CDR3 region has 14 residues. The V end lost 4 bases, the J end lost 3 bases, and 12 bases lay between the germline ends. CDR3 bases: TGCGCCAGCAGCCCCAACGTGGGGGACACTGAAGCTTTCTTT. This gives the protein CASSPNVGDTEAFF.

This clonotype appeared a few times. The rearrangement uses TRBV3-1 and TRBJ2-1, with D possibly matching TRBD1 (7 bases). The CDR3 has 15 residues. Germline CDR1 is LGHDT and CDR2 is YNNKEL (reference sequence). V was cut by 3 bases and J by 7 bases, with 16 bases left in between. The CDR3 DNA reads as TGTGCCAGCAGCCAGGGACAGCCGGGGGTAAATGAGCAGTTCTTC. Translated, it gives CASSQGQPGVNEQFF.

The chain links TRBV4-2 to TRBJ2-7; TRBD2 aligns across 7 bases. The V and J ends lost 0 bases and 5 bases, in that order; junction bases with no gene match: 7. Per germline, CDR1 LGHNA and CDR2 YNFKEQ. CDR3 length: 15 residues. This CDR3 reads CASSQDQASGNEQYF. DNA of the CDR3: TGTGCCAGCAGCCAAGATCAAGCTAGCGGAAACGAGCAGTACTTC.

This clonotype was recorded many times. V usage is TRBV2 and J usage is TRBJ1-1; D possibly corresponds to TRBD1 (5 bases). Germline V gene lookup returns CDR1 SNHLY and CDR2 FYNNEI. This CDR3 is 13 amino acids long. Trimming stripped 4 bases from V and 0 bases from J, with 6 bases between. In DNA form, the CDR3 reads TGTGCCAGCAGTGGACAGATGAACACTGAAGCTTTCTTT. It specifies CASSGQMNTEAFF.

The chain uses TRBV5-1 and TRBJ1-2; the D is unclear. This CDR3 is 14 amino acids long. The ends were cut back, 4 bases at V and 4 bases at J, with 14 bases in the middle. In germline, CDR1 is SGHRS, CDR2 YFSETQ. CDR3 in amino acids: CASSPGRASYGYTF. In nucleotides, the CDR3 is TGCGCCAGCAGCCCTGGGAGGGCCAGCTATGGCTACACCTTC.

The gene calls are TRBV5-1 and TRBJ1-1; no definite D call. The CDR3 sequence is 17 residues long. The V end was cut by 2 bases, the J end by 0 bases, with 17 bases between. Germline CDR1 is SGHRS and CDR2 is YFSETQ. In nucleotides, the CDR3 is TGCGCCAGCAGCTTCCGACCGGTTACTCTCATGAACACTGAAGCTTTCTTT. Amino acids: CASSFRPVTLMNTEAFF.